This T cell receptor (beta chain) was captured in a study of cytomegalovirus exposure and HLA in healthy donors. About the study: Among 150 million to 200 million T cells, an earlier analysis found 117 million unique TCR beta sequences.

The PCR made use of 60 Vbeta and 13 Jbeta primers. Clones were read by immunoSEQ multiplex PCR, and TCRdb kept only the in-frame ones, dropping some. The repertoire holds 50,000 to 75,000 clones, with about four fifths as singletons. Note on this clone: This CDR3 is also generated by other DNA sequences in the sample.

From germline, CDR1 is SGHKS and CDR2 YYEKEE (reference sequence). The CDR3 runs to 14 residues. V was pared by 4 bases and J by 4 bases, with 11 bases between. The V call is TRBV5-5, the J call TRBJ2-2, with a possible D match to TRBD1 (5 bases). The clonotype was recovered from a woman aged 40 to 50 in good health and CMV-seronegative. The sequenced material came from PBMCs. The CDR3 loop reads CASSLWQGTGELFF. The CDR3 DNA reads as TGTGCCAGCAGCCTGTGGCAGGGCACCGGGGAGCTGTTTTTT.